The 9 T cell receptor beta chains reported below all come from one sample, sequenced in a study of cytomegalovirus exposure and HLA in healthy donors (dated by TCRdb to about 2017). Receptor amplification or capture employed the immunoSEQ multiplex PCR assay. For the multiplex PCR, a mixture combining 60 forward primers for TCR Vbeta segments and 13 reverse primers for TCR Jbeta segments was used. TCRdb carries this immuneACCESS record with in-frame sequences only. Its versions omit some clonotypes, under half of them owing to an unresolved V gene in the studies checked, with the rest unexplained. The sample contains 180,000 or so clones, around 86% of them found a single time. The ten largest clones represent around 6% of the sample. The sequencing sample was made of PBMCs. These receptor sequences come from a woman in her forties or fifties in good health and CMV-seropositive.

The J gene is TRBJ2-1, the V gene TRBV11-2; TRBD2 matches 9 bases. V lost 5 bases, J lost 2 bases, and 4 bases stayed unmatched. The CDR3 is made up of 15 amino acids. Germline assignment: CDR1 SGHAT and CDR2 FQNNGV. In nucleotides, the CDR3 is TGTGCCAGCAGCACCCTAGCGGGACCCTACAATGAGCAGTTCTTC. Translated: CASSTLAGPYNEQFF. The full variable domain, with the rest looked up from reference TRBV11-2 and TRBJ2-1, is EAGVAQSPRYKIIEKRQSVAFWCNPISGHATLYWYQQILGQGPKLLIQFQNNGVVDDSQLPKDRFSAERLKGVDSTLKIQPAKLEDSAVYLCASSTLAGPYNEQFFGPGTRLTVL.

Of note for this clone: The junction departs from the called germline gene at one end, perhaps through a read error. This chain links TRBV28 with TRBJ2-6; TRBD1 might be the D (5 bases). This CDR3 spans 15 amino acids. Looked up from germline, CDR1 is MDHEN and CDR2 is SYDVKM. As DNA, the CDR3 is TGTGCCAGCAGTATCCCGACGGGTGGGGCCAACGGCCTGACTTTC. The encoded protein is CASSIPTGGANGLTF.

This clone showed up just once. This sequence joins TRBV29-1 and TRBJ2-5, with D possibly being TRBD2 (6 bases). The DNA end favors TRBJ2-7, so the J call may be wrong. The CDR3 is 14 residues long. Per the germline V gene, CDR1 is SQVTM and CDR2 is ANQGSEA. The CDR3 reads CSVVEGAGYYEQYF. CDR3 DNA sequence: TGCAGCGTCGTAGAAGGTGCGGGGTACTACGAGCAGTACTTC.

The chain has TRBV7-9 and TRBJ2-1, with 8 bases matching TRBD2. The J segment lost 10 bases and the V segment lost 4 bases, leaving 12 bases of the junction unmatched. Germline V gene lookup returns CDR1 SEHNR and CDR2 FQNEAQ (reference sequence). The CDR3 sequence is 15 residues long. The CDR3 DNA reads TGTGCCAGCAGCTACGTGGTAGCGGGGCCTATGGAGCAGTTCTTC. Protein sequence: CASSYVVAGPMEQFF. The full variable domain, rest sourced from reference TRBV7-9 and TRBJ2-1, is DTGVSQNPRHKITKRGQNVTFRCDPISEHNRLYWYRQTLGQGPEFLTYFQNEAQLEKSRLLSDRFSAERPKGSFSTLEIQRTEQGDSAMYLCASSYVVAGPMEQFFGPGTRLTVL.

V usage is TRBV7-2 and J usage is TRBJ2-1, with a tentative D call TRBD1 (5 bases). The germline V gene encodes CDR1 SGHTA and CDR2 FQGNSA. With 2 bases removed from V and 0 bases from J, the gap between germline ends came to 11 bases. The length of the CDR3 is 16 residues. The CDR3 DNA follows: TGTGCCAGCAGCTTATCTGGGGCGAGCTCCTACAATGAGCAGTTCTTC. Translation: CASSLSGASSYNEQFF.

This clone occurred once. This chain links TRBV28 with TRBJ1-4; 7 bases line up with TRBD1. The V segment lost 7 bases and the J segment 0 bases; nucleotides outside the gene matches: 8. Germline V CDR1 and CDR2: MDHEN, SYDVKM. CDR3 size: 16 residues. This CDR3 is CASKGNRGSTNEKLFF. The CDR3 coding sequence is TGTGCCAGCAAAGGGAACAGGGGTTCAACTAATGAAAAACTGTTTTTT.

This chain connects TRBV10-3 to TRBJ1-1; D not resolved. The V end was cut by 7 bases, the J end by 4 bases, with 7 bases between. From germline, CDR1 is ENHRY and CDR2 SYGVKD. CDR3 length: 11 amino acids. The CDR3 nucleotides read TGTGCCATCACTGACGGCACTGAAGCTTTCTTT. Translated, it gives CAITDGTEAFF.

The DNA of the CDR3 is TGCGCCAGCAGCCAAGGGACTAGCGGGGGTCCCTCCTACGAGCAGTACTTC. Encoded protein: CASSQGTSGGPSYEQYF. The chain is built from TRBV4-3 and TRBJ2-7; 13 bases fit TRBD2. Germline CDR1 LGHNA, CDR2 YSLEER. There are 17 residues in the CDR3. Trimming at V came to 1 base and at J to 0 bases, leaving 3 bases not matched to a gene.

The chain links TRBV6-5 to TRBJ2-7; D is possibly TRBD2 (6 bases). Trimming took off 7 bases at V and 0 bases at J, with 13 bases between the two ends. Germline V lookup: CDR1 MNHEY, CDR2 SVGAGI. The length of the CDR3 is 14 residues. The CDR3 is CASNGGQNSYEQYF. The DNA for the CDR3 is TGTGCCAGCAACGGAGGGCAGAACTCCTACGAGCAGTACTTC.